The 23 T cell receptor beta chains below come from one sample, sequenced in a study of blood T cell repertoires in COVID-19. Here immunoSEQ multiplex PCR was the method, and the copy in TCRdb shows in-frame clones only, minus some. Of about 200,000 clones in the sample, roughly 83% are singletons; the top ten hold 5.6%. Sequenced sample: PBMCs or T cells enriched from blood (not recorded which). These receptors were obtained from a man aged 35 to 55 with acute COVID-19.

In this sample, this clone turned up a few times. This chain uses TRBV28 with TRBJ2-2, with D maybe TRBD2 (6 bases). Germline V lookup: CDR1 MDHEN, CDR2 SYDVKM. The CDR3 is 16 residues long. Deletions cut 2 bases from V and 5 bases from J, with 15 bases between. CDR3 residues: CASSLHPGTSTGELFF. The CDR3 DNA sequence: TGTGCCAGCAGTTTACATCCGGGGACTTCGACCGGGGAGCTGTTTTTT.

CDR3 sequence: CASSLLAGGDNEQFF. DNA of the CDR3: TGTGCCAGCAGCTTGCTAGCGGGAGGTGACAATGAGCAGTTCTTC. The V and J genes are TRBV7-3 and TRBJ2-1, with TRBD2 matching over 11 bases. CDR1 is SGHTA and CDR2 is FQGTGA in the germline V gene. V lost 3 bases to trimming and J lost 5 bases; unmatched junction nucleotides: 3. The CDR3 loop spans 15 amino acids.

CDR3 coding DNA: TGTGCCTCCAGAGCGGGGTCCTCCTACGAGCAGTACTTC. Protein sequence: CASRAGSSYEQYF. The chain combines TRBV10-3 with TRBJ2-7; TRBD2 agrees at 7 bases. Germline lookup yields CDR1 ENHRY and CDR2 SYGVKD. Trimming at V came to 11 bases and at J to 0 bases, leaving 7 bases not matched to a gene. CDR3 length: 13 residues.

V usage is TRBV3-1 (or the pseudogene TRBV3-2) and J usage is TRBJ2-1; no reliable D call. The V and J ends lost 4 bases and 3 bases respectively, with 10 bases between them. The CDR3 runs to 14 residues. The germline V gene has CDR1 LGHDT and CDR2 YNNKEL (reference sequence). In nucleotides, the CDR3 is TGTGCCAGCAGCCTAGCCCTGAACTACAATGAGCAGTTCTTC. Amino acid sequence: CASSLALNYNEQFF.

The chain carries TRBV5-1 and TRBJ2-7; perhaps TRBD1 as D (6 bases). Germline CDR1 is SGHRS and CDR2 is YFSETQ. This CDR3 region has 13 residues. The V gene lost 4 bases and the J gene lost 4 bases, with 12 bases spanning the gap. The CDR3 protein is CASSRAGEYEQYF. The CDR3 DNA follows: TGCGCCAGCAGCCGCGCAGGGGAGTACGAGCAGTACTTC.

DNA for the CDR3: TGTGCCAGCAGTTTGGGGCTAGTCTCCTACGAGCAGTACTTC. Amino acids: CASSLGLVSYEQYF. The chain uses TRBV28 and TRBJ2-7; TRBD1 might be the D (5 bases). The V gene lost 3 bases and the J gene lost 0 bases, with 9 bases spanning the gap. The length of the CDR3 is 14 residues. The germline gives CDR1 MDHEN, CDR2 SYDVKM.

This clone is a singleton in its sample. V is TRBV2 and J is TRBJ2-4; 9 nucleotides agree with TRBD1. CDR1 and CDR2 from the germline V gene are SNHLY and FYNNEI. This CDR3 region has 15 residues. After removal of 6 bases from V and 6 bases from J, the junction contained 9 bases not matched to a gene. CDR3 protein: CASSAGTGLGNIQYF. CDR3 in DNA: TGTGCCAGCAGCGCCGGGACAGGGCTAGGAAACATTCAGTACTTC.

The rearrangement joins TRBV2 to TRBJ2-5; D is ambiguous. Per the germline V gene, CDR1 is SNHLY and CDR2 is FYNNEI. The CDR3 has 11 residues. The V gene lost 7 bases and the J gene lost 2 bases, with 5 bases spanning the gap. Written as DNA, the CDR3 is TGTGCCAGCACCCCACAAGAGACCCAGTACTTC. Translating gives CASTPQETQYF.

This chain links TRBV9 with TRBJ2-1, with 9 bases identical to TRBD2. There are 17 residues in the CDR3. Germline-derived CDR1 and CDR2 are SGDLS and YYNGEE. Trimming at V came to 0 bases and at J to 5 bases, leaving 9 bases not matched to a gene. CDR3 DNA sequence: TGTGCCAGCAGCGTAGAGGCATCAGCGGGAGGAAACAATGAGCAGTTCTTC. This gives the protein CASSVEASAGGNNEQFF.

This chain connects TRBV7-2 to TRBJ1-1; no firm D call. The CDR3 consists of 19 residues. Trimming took off 6 bases at V and 1 base at J, with 27 bases between the two ends. Germline V gene lookup returns CDR1 SGHTA and CDR2 FQGNSA. The CDR3 sequence: CASRKYVLRLLKQNTEAFF. The CDR3 DNA reads as TGTGCCAGCAGAAAATATGTGTTGCGGCTACTAAAACAGAACACTGAAGCTTTCTTT.

V gene TRBV10-2 combines with J gene TRBJ1-1; no reliable D call. Germline values: CDR1 WSHSY, CDR2 SAAADI. V lost 1 base and J lost 2, with 8 bases in between. The CDR3 consists of 14 residues. This CDR3 reads CASSEYTTNTEAFF. DNA for the CDR3: TGCGCCAGCAGTGAGTACACAACCAACACTGAAGCTTTCTTT.

The genes are TRBV7-9 and TRBJ2-2; tentatively, D is TRBD2 (5 bases). CDR3 length: 14 residues. Trimming left V 1 base short and J 5 bases short, with 8 bases between. Germline-derived CDR1 and CDR2 are SEHNR and FQNEAQ (reference sequence). This CDR3 reads CASSLDGGTGELFF. The CDR3 DNA reads as TGTGCCAGCAGCTTAGATGGCGGGACCGGGGAGCTGTTTTTT.

The rearrangement uses TRBV14 and TRBJ1-2, with TRBD1 identical over 10 bases. After removal of 7 bases from V and 7 bases from J, the junction contained 3 bases not matched to a gene. This CDR3 is 12 amino acids long. Germline lookup yields CDR1 SGHDN and CDR2 FVKESK. Written as DNA, the CDR3 is TGTGCCAGCAAGGGGGACAGGGGTGGCTACACCTTC. It codes for CASKGDRGGYTF.

The chain joins TRBV11-2 to TRBJ2-7; D remains ambiguous. The CDR3 runs 14 residues. Germline CDR1 and CDR2: SGHAT and FQNNGV. Trimming pared 5 bases from V and 2 bases from J, leaving 13 bases between. The CDR3 DNA sequence: TGTGCCAGCAGCCCCCCCCTGCGAGCCTACGAGCAGTACTTC. Protein: CASSPPLRAYEQYF.

This chain joins TRBV19 and TRBJ2-1; possible D gene TRBD2, 6 bases. The V and J ends lost 6 bases and 8 bases respectively, with 14 bases between them. Germline V gene lookup returns CDR1 LNHDA and CDR2 SQIVND (reference sequence). This CDR3 comprises 13 residues. The CDR3 nucleotides are TGTGCCAGTAGACCGGGAGCGGACTATGAGCAGTTCTTC. Translation gives CASRPGADYEQFF. The full variable domain, with the rest looked up from reference TRBV19 and TRBJ2-1, is DGGITQSPKYLFRKEGQNVTLSCEQNLNHDAMYWYRQDPGQGLRLIYYSQIVNDFQKGDIAEGYSVSREKKESFPLTVTSAQKNPTAFYLCASRPGADYEQFFGPGTRLTVL.

The chain has TRBV2 and TRBJ2-1, with TRBD2 identical over 7 bases. This CDR3 is built from 13 residues. The junction had 3 bases not matched to a gene; V was cut back by 10 bases and J by 0 bases. The germline gives CDR1 SNHLY, CDR2 FYNNEI. Written as DNA, the CDR3 is TGTGCCACGCCGGGAGGCTCCTACAATGAGCAGTTCTTC. Residues: CATPGGSYNEQFF.

The chain employs TRBV1 and TRBJ1-4; the table's D gene call, TRBD1, was not cross checked with the DNA. TRBV1 corresponds to a pseudogene. CDR3 length: 14 amino acids. In DNA form, the CDR3 reads TGCACCAGCAGCCAAAGCACAGGGTGTGAAAAACTGTTTTTT. Its translation: CTSSQSTGCEKLFF.

This clone was detected once. The rearrangement uses TRBV24-1 and TRBJ2-1, with D tentatively TRBD2 (6 bases). Germline assignment: CDR1 KGHDR and CDR2 SFDVKD. CDR3 length: 16 residues. V gave up 0 bases and J gave up 2 bases, with 10 bases separating them. This CDR3 is CATSDLAAGTYNEQFF. The CDR3 DNA is TGTGCCACCAGTGATTTGGCAGCGGGTACCTACAATGAGCAGTTCTTC.

J is TRBJ2-3 and V is TRBV4-1; 9 positions agree with TRBD2. V shed 0 bases, J shed 4 bases, and the junction held 2 bases outside the gene matches. From germline, CDR1 is MGHRA and CDR2 YSYEKL. The CDR3 is made up of 15 amino acids. CDR3 residues: CASSQEGTSPDTQYF. The DNA of the CDR3 is TGCGCCAGCAGCCAAGAGGGGACTAGCCCAGATACGCAGTATTTT.

This chain connects TRBV19 to TRBJ2-2, with 9 nucleotides matching TRBD1. The CDR3 length is 15 residues. J was trimmed by 7 bases and V by 5 bases; bases with no gene match: 8. In germline, CDR1 is LNHDA, CDR2 SQIVND (reference sequence). The CDR3 protein is CASSARTGALGELFF. The CDR3 DNA is TGTGCCAGTAGTGCCCGGACAGGGGCCCTCGGGGAGCTGTTTTTT. The whole variable domain, remainder taken from reference TRBV19 and TRBJ2-2, is DGGITQSPKYLFRKEGQNVTLSCEQNLNHDAMYWYRQDPGQGLRLIYYSQIVNDFQKGDIAEGYSVSREKKESFPLTVTSAQKNPTAFYLCASSARTGALGELFFGEGSRLTVL.

In its sample, this clone was seen once. This chain connects TRBV7-9 to TRBJ1-6; D perhaps matches TRBD1 (6 bases). Germline loops: CDR1 SEHNR, CDR2 FQNEAQ (reference sequence). The ends were cut back, 5 bases at V and 5 bases at J, with 16 bases in the middle. The CDR3 is made up of 16 amino acids. The CDR3 DNA reads as TGTGCCAGCAGCCCTATGGGGGCAGGGGATAATTCACCCCTCCACTTT. This translates into CASSPMGAGDNSPLHF.

The chain has TRBV21-1 and TRBJ2-6; the tabulated D call, TRBD1, remains unverified against the DNA. TRBV21-1 is a recognized pseudogene. This CDR3 has 19 amino acids. CDR3 region: CASSKILRGPNSGANVLTF. In DNA, the CDR3 is TGTGCCAGCAGCAAAATCTTAAGGGGGCCGAACTCTGGGGCCAACGTCCTGACTTTC.

The chain carries TRBV9 and TRBJ1-2; 8 bases fit TRBD1. This CDR3 contains 17 residues. V trimming: 3 bases; J trimming: 3 bases; junction bases outside the gene matches: 13. From germline, CDR1 is SGDLS and CDR2 YYNGEE. The CDR3 loop reads CASSAGAPGTGHYGYTF. The CDR3, as DNA: TGTGCCAGCAGCGCGGGGGCCCCGGGGACAGGTCACTATGGCTACACCTTC.